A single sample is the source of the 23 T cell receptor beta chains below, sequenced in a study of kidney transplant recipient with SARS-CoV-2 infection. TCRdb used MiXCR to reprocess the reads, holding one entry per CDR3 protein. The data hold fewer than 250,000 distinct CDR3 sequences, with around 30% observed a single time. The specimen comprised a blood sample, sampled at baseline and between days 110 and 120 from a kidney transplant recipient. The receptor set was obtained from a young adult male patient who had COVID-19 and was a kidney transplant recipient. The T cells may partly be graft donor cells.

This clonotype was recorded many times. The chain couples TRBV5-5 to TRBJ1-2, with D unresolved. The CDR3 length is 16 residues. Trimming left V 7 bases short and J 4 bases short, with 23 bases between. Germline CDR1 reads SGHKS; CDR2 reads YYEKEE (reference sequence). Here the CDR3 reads CASLGYVSRKTYGYTF. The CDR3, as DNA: TGTGCCAGCTTAGGGTATGTCTCGCGAAAGACCTATGGCTACACCTTC.

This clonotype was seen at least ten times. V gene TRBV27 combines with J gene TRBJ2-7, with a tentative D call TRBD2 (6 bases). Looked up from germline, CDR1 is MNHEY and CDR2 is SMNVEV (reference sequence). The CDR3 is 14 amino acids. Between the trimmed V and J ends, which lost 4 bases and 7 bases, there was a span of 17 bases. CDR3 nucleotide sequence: TGTGCCAGCAGTTCACTGGGGGGTGAAGGGGAGCAGTACGTC. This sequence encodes CASSSLGGEGEQYV.

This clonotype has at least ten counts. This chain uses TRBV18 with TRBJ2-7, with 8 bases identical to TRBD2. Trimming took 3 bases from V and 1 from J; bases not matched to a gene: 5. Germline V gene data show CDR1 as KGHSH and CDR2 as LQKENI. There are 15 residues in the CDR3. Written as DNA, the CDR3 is TGTGCCAGCTCACCCCCGGGACTAGGTTCCTACGAGCAGTACTTC. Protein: CASSPPGLGSYEQYF.

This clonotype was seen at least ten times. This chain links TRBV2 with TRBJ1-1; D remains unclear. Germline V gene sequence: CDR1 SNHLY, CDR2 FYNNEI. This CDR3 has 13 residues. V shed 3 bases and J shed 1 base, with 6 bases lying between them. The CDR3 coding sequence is TGTGCCAGCAGTGATGGTTCGAACACTGAAGCTTTCTTT. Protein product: CASSDGSNTEAFF.

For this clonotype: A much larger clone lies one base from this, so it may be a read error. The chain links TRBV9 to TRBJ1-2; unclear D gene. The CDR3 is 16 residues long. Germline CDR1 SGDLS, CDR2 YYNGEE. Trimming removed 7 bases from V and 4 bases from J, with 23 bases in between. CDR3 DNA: TGTGCCAGCCCTCGGATGTACTCAAGAAAGGCCTATGGCTACACCTTC. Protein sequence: CASPRMYSRKAYGYTF.

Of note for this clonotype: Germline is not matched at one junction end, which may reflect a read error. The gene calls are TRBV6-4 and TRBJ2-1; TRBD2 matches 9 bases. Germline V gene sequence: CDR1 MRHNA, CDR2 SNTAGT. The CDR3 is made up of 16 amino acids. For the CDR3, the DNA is TGTACCAGCAGTGACACAATGACTAGCGGATCCGATGAGCAGTTCTTC. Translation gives CTSSDTMTSGSDEQFF.

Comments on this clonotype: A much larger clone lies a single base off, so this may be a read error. The CDR3 loop reads CASSNVNESRKAYGYTF. CDR3 sequence (DNA): TGTGCCAGCAGCAATGTAAATGAATCTCGAAAGGCCTATGGCTACACCTTC. The chain recombines TRBV7-6 with TRBJ1-2; D unresolved. This CDR3 has 17 amino acids. Germline V gives CDR1 SGHVS, CDR2 FNYEAQ. Trimming took off 5 bases at V and 4 bases at J, with 23 bases between the two ends.

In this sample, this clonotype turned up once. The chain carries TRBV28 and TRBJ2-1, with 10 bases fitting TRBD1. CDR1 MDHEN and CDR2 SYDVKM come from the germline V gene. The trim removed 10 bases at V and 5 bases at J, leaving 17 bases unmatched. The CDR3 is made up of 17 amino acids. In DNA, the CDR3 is TGTGCCAACAGCCTCTTAATCCGGGACAGGGGTCACAATGAGCAGTTCTTC. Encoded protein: CANSLLIRDRGHNEQFF.

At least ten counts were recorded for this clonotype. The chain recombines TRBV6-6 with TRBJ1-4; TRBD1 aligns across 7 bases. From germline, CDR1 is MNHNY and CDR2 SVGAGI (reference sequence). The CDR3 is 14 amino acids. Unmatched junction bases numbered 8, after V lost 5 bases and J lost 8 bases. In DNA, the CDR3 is TGTGCCAGCAGTCTAGGGACAGCTCGAGAAAAACTGTTTTTT. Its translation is CASSLGTAREKLFF.

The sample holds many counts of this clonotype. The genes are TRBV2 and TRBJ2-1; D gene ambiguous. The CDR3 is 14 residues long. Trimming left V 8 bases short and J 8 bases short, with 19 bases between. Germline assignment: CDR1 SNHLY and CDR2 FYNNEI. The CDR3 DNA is TGTGCCAGCGCCCTTCAAAGGGTCTCGGATGAGCAGTTCTTC. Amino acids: CASALQRVSDEQFF.

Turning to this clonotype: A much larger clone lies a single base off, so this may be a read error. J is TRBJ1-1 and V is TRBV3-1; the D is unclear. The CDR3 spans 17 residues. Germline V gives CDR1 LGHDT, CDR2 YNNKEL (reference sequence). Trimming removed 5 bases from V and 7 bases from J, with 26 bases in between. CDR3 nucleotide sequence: TGTGCCAGCAGCGAACCGTGTCCCATTTCAATTCGCATTGAAGCTTTCTTT. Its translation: CASSEPCPISIRIEAFF.

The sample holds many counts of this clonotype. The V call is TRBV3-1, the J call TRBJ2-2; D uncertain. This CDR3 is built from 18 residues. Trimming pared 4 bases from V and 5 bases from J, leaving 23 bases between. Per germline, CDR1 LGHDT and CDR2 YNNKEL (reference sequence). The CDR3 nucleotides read TGTGCCAGCAGCCCCCGAAGTCCCATTTCAGGCTTGACCGGGGAGCTGTTTTTT. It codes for CASSPRSPISGLTGELFF. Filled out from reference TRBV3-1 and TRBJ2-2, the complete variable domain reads DTAVSQTPKYLVTQMGNDKSIKCEQNLGHDTMYWYKQDSKKFLKIMFSYNNKELIINETVPNRFSPKSPDKAHLNLHINSLELGDSAVYFCASSPRSPISGLTGELFFGEGSRLTVL.

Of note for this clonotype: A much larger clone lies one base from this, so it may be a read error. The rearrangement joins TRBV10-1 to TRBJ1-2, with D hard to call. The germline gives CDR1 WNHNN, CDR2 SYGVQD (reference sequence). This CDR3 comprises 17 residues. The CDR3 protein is CASSRTQRSRKTYDYTF. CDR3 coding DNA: TGCGCCAGCAGTAGAACCCAAAGATCGCGAAAGACCTATGACTACACCTTC.

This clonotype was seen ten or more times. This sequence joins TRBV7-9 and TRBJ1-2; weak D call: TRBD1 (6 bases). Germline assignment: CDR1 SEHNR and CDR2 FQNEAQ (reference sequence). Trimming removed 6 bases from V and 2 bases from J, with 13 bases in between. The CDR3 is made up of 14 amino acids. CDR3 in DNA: TGTGCCAGCAGAATAGGGGGGGGCAACTATGGCTACACCTTC. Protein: CASRIGGGNYGYTF. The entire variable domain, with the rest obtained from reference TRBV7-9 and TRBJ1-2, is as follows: DTGVSQNPRHKITKRGQNVTFRCDPISEHNRLYWYRQTLGQGPEFLTYFQNEAQLEKSRLLSDRFSAERPKGSFSTLEIQRTEQGDSAMYLCASRIGGGNYGYTFGSGTRLTVV.

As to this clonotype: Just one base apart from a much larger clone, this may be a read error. The CDR3 is CASGFASLNTEAFF. CDR3 DNA: TGTGCCAGCGGCTTCGCGAGCCTGAACACTGAAGCTTTCTTT. The chain recombines TRBV11-3 with TRBJ1-1; D remains unclear. From germline, CDR1 is SGHNT and CDR2 YENEEA. The CDR3 loop spans 14 amino acids.

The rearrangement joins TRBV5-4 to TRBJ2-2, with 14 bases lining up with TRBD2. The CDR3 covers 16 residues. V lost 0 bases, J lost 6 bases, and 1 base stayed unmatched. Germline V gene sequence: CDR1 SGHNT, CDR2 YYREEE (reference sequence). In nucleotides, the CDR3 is TGTGCCAGCAGCTTGGGGGGACTAGCGGGAGCCGGGGAGCTGTTTTTT. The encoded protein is CASSLGGLAGAGELFF.

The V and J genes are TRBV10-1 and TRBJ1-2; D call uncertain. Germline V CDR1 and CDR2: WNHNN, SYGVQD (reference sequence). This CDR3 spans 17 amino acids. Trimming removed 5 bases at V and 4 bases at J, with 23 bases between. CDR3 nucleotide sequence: TGCGCCAGCAGTCGTGAGGTAAGATCGCGAAAGACCTATGGCTACACCTTC. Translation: CASSREVRSRKTYGYTF.

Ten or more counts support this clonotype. CDR3: CSAQDSGSTYNEQFF. The CDR3 nucleotides are TGCAGTGCTCAGGATAGCGGGAGCACCTACAATGAGCAGTTCTTC. V is TRBV20-1 and J is TRBJ2-1; 9 bases align to TRBD2. The junction had 7 bases not matched to a gene; V was cut back by 5 bases and J by 2 bases. The CDR3 consists of 15 residues. Per germline, CDR1 DFQATT and CDR2 SNEGSKA (reference sequence).

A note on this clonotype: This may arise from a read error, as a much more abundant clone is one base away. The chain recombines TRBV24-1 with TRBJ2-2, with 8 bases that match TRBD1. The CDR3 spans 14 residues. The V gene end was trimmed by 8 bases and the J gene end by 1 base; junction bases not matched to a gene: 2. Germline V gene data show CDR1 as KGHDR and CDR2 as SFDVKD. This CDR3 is CATKGQGNTGELFF. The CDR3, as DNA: TGTGCCACCAAAGGACAGGGGAACACCGGGGAGCTGTTTTTT.

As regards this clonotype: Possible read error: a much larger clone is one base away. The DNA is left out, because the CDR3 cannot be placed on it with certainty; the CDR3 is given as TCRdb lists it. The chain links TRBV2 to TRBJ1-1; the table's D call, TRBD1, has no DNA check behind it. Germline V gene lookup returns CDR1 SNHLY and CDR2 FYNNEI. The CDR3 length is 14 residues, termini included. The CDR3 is CASSWGVGNTETFF.

CDR3 sequence: CASRHADYVYNEQFF. The CDR3 DNA sequence: TGTGCCAGCAGGCACGCAGACTACGTGTACAATGAGCAGTTCTTC. The chain uses TRBV6-2 or TRBV6-3 and TRBJ2-1; tentatively, D is TRBD2 (5 bases). CDR3 size: 15 residues. V was trimmed by 6 bases and J by 4 bases, leaving 16 bases between them. The germline CDR1 and CDR2 sequences are MNHEY and SVGEGT.

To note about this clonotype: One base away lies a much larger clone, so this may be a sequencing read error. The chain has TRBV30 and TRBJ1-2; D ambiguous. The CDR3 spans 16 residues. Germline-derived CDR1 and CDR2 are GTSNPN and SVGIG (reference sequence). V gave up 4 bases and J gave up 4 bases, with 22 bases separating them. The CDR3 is CAWTFKRYRKAYGYTF. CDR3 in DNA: TGTGCCTGGACGTTCAAGCGTTATAGAAAGGCCTATGGCTACACCTTC.

The CDR3 region is CASSVVQGGGYTF. CDR3 sequence (DNA): TGTGCCAGCAGCGTAGTTCAGGGCGGGGGCTACACCTTC. The genes are TRBV9 and TRBJ1-2; D is perhaps TRBD1 (5 bases). CDR3 length: 13 residues. Germline assignment: CDR1 SGDLS and CDR2 YYNGEE. Trimming took off 0 bases at V and 8 bases at J, with 11 bases between the two ends.